This note documents a single TCR beta chain sequence. Germline CDR1 reads SGHNT; CDR2 reads YYREEE (reference sequence). V lost 0 bases to trimming and J lost 6 bases; unmatched junction nucleotides: 8. The CDR3 runs to 15 residues. Authors' analysis steps: From reference gene primer amplification, estimates of nucleated cell counts were derived. Data came from immunoSEQ multiplex PCR; TCRdb stores just in-frame clones and leaves some out. D and trimming come from the DNA, and the V and J calls and clone size come from that table. The top ten hold roughly 1.1% of the sample, which has about 170,000 clones, 70% to 90% seen once. This specimen comes from a study of blood T cell repertoires in COVID-19. As for the study in general: PBMCs, B-cell-depleted T cells, or T cells were the source of the cDNA or gDNA that made up the material.

Specimen: peripheral blood. The TCR originated in a man aged 60 to 75 who had recovered from COVID-19. The J gene is TRBJ2-7, the V gene TRBV5-4; TRBD1 matches 8 bases. CDR3 nucleotide sequence: TGTGCCAGCAGCTTGGGGACAGGGATCGAGGGCGAGCAGTACTTC. This encodes CASSLGTGIEGEQYF.